Presented here are 3 T cell receptor beta chains from one specimen sequenced in a study of PD-L1 blockade in urothelial cancer. As to time point: peripheral blood 6 weeks after treatment start. Clones were read by immunoSEQ multiplex PCR, and TCRdb kept only the in-frame ones, dropping some. Of tens of thousands of clones listed, about 90% are singletons. The sample consisted of PBMCs, taken around atezolizumab (anti-PD-L1) treatment. Every receptor here comes from a man aged 60 to 75 with urothelial cancer.

V gene TRBV11-2 combines with J gene TRBJ2-2, with 9 nucleotides matching TRBD1. The CDR3 consists of 16 residues. Germline CDR1 and CDR2: SGHAT and FQNNGV. Trimming took 4 bases from V and 4 from J; bases not matched to a gene: 7. Written as DNA, the CDR3 is TGTGCCAGCAGCTGGACAGGGGAGATGGGCACCGGGGAGCTGTTTTTT. Its protein product is CASSWTGEMGTGELFF. The whole variable domain, filled in from reference TRBV11-2 and TRBJ2-2, reads EAGVAQSPRYKIIEKRQSVAFWCNPISGHATLYWYQQILGQGPKLLIQFQNNGVVDDSQLPKDRFSAERLKGVDSTLKIQPAKLEDSAVYLCASSWTGEMGTGELFFGEGSRLTVL.

This chain joins TRBV5-1 and TRBJ2-4, with 8 bases matching TRBD1. V shed 3 bases, J shed 8 bases, and the junction held 10 bases outside the gene matches. Germline lookup yields CDR1 SGHRS and CDR2 YFSETQ. The CDR3 has 15 amino acids. The CDR3 DNA sequence: TGCGCCAGCAGCTATTCGACAGGGGTAAGGGACATTCAGTACTTC. Its protein product is CASSYSTGVRDIQYF.

This clone was counted a single time. The rearrangement uses TRBV27 and TRBJ2-7; D is perhaps TRBD1 (6 bases). The V gene's germline CDR1 is MNHEY and CDR2 SMNVEV (reference sequence). V lost 5 bases and J lost 4, with 21 bases in between. The length of the CDR3 is 16 residues. CDR3 nucleotides: TGTGCCAGCAGTATTAGCGATGGGGACATTATTTACGAGCAGTACTTC. Its protein product is CASSISDGDIIYEQYF.